The 30 T cell receptor beta chains listed next were all sequenced from one sample in a study of long-term antiretroviral therapy in people with HIV. The assay, immunoSEQ v3.0, was run at survey level. Clones were sequenced by immunoSEQ multiplex PCR, and TCRdb holds only the in-frame ones, with some missing. The sample shows under 30,000 clones, 85% to 95% of them seen only once. Material: unsorted PBMCs, obtained 5.3 years after starting antiretroviral therapy. These receptors were taken from a middle-aged man with HIV.

The chain couples TRBV9 to TRBJ2-2; 7 bases match TRBD1. The CDR3 covers 15 residues. The V segment lost 5 bases and the J segment 2 bases; nucleotides outside the gene matches: 6. Germline CDR1 SGDLS, CDR2 YYNGEE. CDR3 DNA: TGTGCCAGCAGGGAAGGGACAGTAAACACCGGGGAGCTGTTTTTT. As protein: CASREGTVNTGELFF.

CDR3 sequence reads: CASLRTSAGPDTQYF. The CDR3 DNA sequence: TGTGCCAGCCTAAGAACTAGCGCAGGACCAGATACGCAGTATTTT. The J gene is TRBJ2-3, the V gene TRBV13, with 7 bases that match TRBD2. J gave up 4 bases and V 8 bases, and 12 bases lay outside the gene matches. There are 15 residues in the CDR3. Germline V lookup: CDR1 PRHDT, CDR2 FYEKMQ (reference sequence).

The chain is built from TRBV7-8 and TRBJ1-1; D is uncertain. The ends were cut back, 5 bases at V and 3 bases at J, with 13 bases in the middle. The CDR3 has 14 amino acids. Germline lookup yields CDR1 SGHVS and CDR2 FQNEAQ. Written as DNA, the CDR3 is TGTGCCAGCAGCCCCCGGGATGGCGACACTGAAGCTTTCTTT. Translated: CASSPRDGDTEAFF.

The V and J genes are TRBV5-6 and TRBJ2-5; tentative D call: TRBD2 (6 bases). Trimming cost V 0 bases and J 5 bases, with 11 bases left between them. This CDR3 has 14 residues. The germline V gene encodes CDR1 SGHDT and CDR2 YYEEEE. CDR3 in DNA: TGTGCCAGCAGCTTGGGGAGGGCGCGGGAGACCCAGTACTTC. This codes for CASSLGRARETQYF.

The rearrangement uses TRBV7-9 and TRBJ2-7; unclear D gene. This CDR3 contains 12 residues. Germline CDR1 SEHNR, CDR2 FQNEAQ (reference sequence). Trimming removed 1 base from V and 3 bases from J, with 4 bases in between. CDR3 amino acids: CASSLGDYEQYF. CDR3 in DNA: TGTGCCAGCAGCTTAGGGGACTACGAGCAGTACTTC.

The genes are TRBV18 and TRBJ2-2, with 7 bases identical to TRBD2. The CDR3 runs to 15 residues. V shed 3 bases, J shed 4 bases, and the junction held 5 bases outside the gene matches. Per the germline V gene, CDR1 is KGHSH and CDR2 is LQKENI. The CDR3 here is CASSPQRGFTGELFF. CDR3 coding DNA: TGTGCCAGCTCACCCCAGCGGGGCTTCACCGGGGAGCTGTTTTTT.

This chain connects TRBV29-1 to TRBJ1-2; D remains unclear. CDR1 and CDR2 (germline): SQVTM, ANQGSEA. The CDR3 extends over 11 amino acids. The germline V and J ends were trimmed by 3 bases and 5 bases, with 7 bases remaining between them. The CDR3 reads CSVDVEYGYTF. CDR3 in DNA: TGCAGCGTTGATGTAGAGTATGGCTACACCTTC. The whole variable domain, filled in from reference TRBV29-1 and TRBJ1-2, reads SAVISQKPSRDICQRGTSLTIQCQVDSQVTMMFWYRQQPGQSLTLIATANQGSEATYESGFVIDKFPISRPNLTFSTLTVSNMSPEDSSIYLCSVDVEYGYTFGSGTRLTVV.

The V and J genes are TRBV11-2 and TRBJ1-2; perhaps TRBD1 as D (6 bases). Germline-derived CDR1 and CDR2 are SGHAT and FQNNGV. The CDR3 totals 13 residues. The germline V and J ends were trimmed by 4 bases and 6 bases, with 12 bases remaining between them. CDR3 in DNA: TGTGCCAGCAGCTCACAGGGTAATCATGGCTACACCTTC. The encoded protein is CASSSQGNHGYTF.

V is TRBV5-1 and J is TRBJ2-1; D might be TRBD2 (7 bases). Germline V lookup: CDR1 SGHRS, CDR2 YFSETQ. The CDR3 loop spans 14 amino acids. The ends were cut back, 3 bases at V and 7 bases at J, with 14 bases in the middle. This CDR3 reads CASSWGGGRNEQFF. The DNA of the CDR3 is TGCGCCAGCAGCTGGGGAGGGGGGCGTAATGAGCAGTTCTTC. Full variable domain (rest looked up from reference TRBV5-1 and TRBJ2-1): KAGVTQTPRYLIKTRGQQVTLSCSPISGHRSVSWYQQTPGQGLQFLFEYFSETQRNKGNFPGRFSGRQFSNSRSEMNVSTLELGDSALYLCASSWGGGRNEQFFGPGTRLTVL.

The CDR3 spells CASSAGVGVEQYF. In nucleotides, the CDR3 is TGTGCCAGTTCAGCGGGGGTCGGCGTCGAGCAGTACTTC. The J gene is TRBJ2-7, the V gene TRBV7-3; TRBD2 matches 8 bases. Germline V gives CDR1 SGHTA, CDR2 FQGTGA. The length of the CDR3 is 13 residues. V trimming: 9 bases; J trimming: 6 bases; junction bases outside the gene matches: 10.

This chain uses TRBV5-4 with TRBJ2-5; TRBD2 agrees at 10 bases. Germline V gene sequence: CDR1 SGHNT, CDR2 YYREEE (reference sequence). The CDR3 extends over 15 amino acids. After removal of 4 bases from V and 2 bases from J, the junction contained 5 bases not matched to a gene. CDR3 residues: CASSRQLAGQETQYF. In DNA form, the CDR3 reads TGTGCCAGCAGCCGCCAACTAGCGGGGCAAGAGACCCAGTACTTC.

V is TRBV6-1 and J is TRBJ2-5; D could derive from TRBD1 or TRBD2 (5 bases each). CDR3 length: 13 amino acids. The ends were cut back, 6 bases at V and 4 bases at J, with 12 bases in the middle. The germline CDR1 and CDR2 sequences are MNHNS and SASEGT. This CDR3 reads CASRKSGGETQYF. In DNA form, the CDR3 reads TGTGCCAGCAGAAAATCTGGGGGAGAGACCCAGTACTTC.

The CDR3 spells CASSAETGAVEATQYF. As DNA, the CDR3 is TGCGCCAGCAGTGCGGAGACAGGGGCGGTTGAGGCTACGCAGTATTTT. The chain combines TRBV10-1 with TRBJ2-3; 8 positions agree with TRBD1. The CDR3 is made up of 16 amino acids. With V trimmed by 4 bases and J by 8 bases, 14 bases remained unmatched. Germline loops: CDR1 WNHNN, CDR2 SYGVQD (reference sequence).

The chain uses TRBV6-1 and TRBJ2-1; D might be TRBD1 or TRBD2, each matching 5 bases. The germline CDR1 and CDR2 sequences are MNHNS and SASEGT. V was clipped by 3 bases and J by 0 bases, with 18 bases between them. The CDR3 totals 18 residues. CDR3 sequence reads: CASSDRDRYQSSYNEQFF. CDR3 nucleotide sequence: TGTGCCAGCAGTGACCGGGACCGATATCAGAGCTCCTACAATGAGCAGTTCTTC.

This clone was recorded once. This chain joins TRBV29-1 and TRBJ1-5; no clear D gene. Trimming took off 2 bases at V and 6 bases at J, with 11 bases between the two ends. The CDR3 totals 13 residues. Germline V lookup: CDR1 SQVTM, CDR2 ANQGSEA. The DNA for the CDR3 is TGCAGCGTTGAATTCGTGTCAGGTCAGCCCCAGCATTTT. It codes for CSVEFVSGQPQHF.

This sequence joins TRBV6-6 and TRBJ1-6; D may be TRBD1 (6 bases). Trimming removed 6 bases from V and 10 bases from J, with 16 bases in between. The CDR3 covers 14 residues. Germline lookup yields CDR1 MNHNY and CDR2 SVGAGI (reference sequence). CDR3 in amino acids: CASRTQGLGSPLHF. The CDR3 DNA follows: TGTGCCAGCAGGACACAGGGCTTAGGGTCACCCCTCCACTTT.

The chain couples TRBV23-1 to TRBJ2-7, with D possibly matching TRBD1 (6 bases). TRBV23-1 is an ORF, with its function uncertain. The CDR3 totals 15 residues. With 7 bases removed from V and 5 bases from J, the gap between germline ends came to 21 bases. The CDR3 is CASTTLQGTIDEQYF. CDR3 sequence (DNA): TGCGCCAGCACCACACTTCAGGGGACAATCGACGAGCAGTACTTC.

The chain is built from TRBV7-6 and TRBJ2-1, with TRBD1 identical over 9 bases. V dropped 1 base and J dropped 5; count of bases not matched to a gene: 9. In germline, CDR1 is SGHVS, CDR2 FNYEAQ. This CDR3 contains 17 residues. DNA of the CDR3: TGTGCCAGCAGCTTAGAAACAGGGGGCCTCGGAGACAATGAGCAGTTCTTC. It encodes CASSLETGGLGDNEQFF. The full variable domain, rest sourced from reference TRBV7-6 and TRBJ2-1, is GAGVSQSPRYKVTKRGQDVALRCDPISGHVSLYWYRQALGQGPEFLTYFNYEAQQDKSGLPNDRFSAERPEGSISTLTIQRTEQRDSAMYRCASSLETGGLGDNEQFFGPGTRLTVL.

This clone has a single count. V gene TRBV7-8 combines with J gene TRBJ1-6; TRBD1 is a possible D gene (6 bases). Germline loops: CDR1 SGHVS, CDR2 FQNEAQ. This CDR3 is 14 amino acids long. Trimming took off 1 base at V and 6 bases at J, with 7 bases between the two ends. The CDR3: CASSLGTVNSPLHF. The CDR3 DNA sequence: TGTGCCAGCAGCTTAGGGACAGTTAATTCACCCCTCCACTTT.

V and J are TRBV5-1 and TRBJ2-3, with D maybe TRBD1 (5 bases). Trimming removed 6 bases from V and 10 bases from J, with 15 bases in between. Germline V gene lookup returns CDR1 SGHRS and CDR2 YFSETQ. CDR3 length equals 12 residues. As DNA, the CDR3 is TGCGCCAGCACCCCGGACCAGGGTCCGCAGTATTTT. Translated: CASTPDQGPQYF.

The chain has TRBV19 and TRBJ2-5; 7 bases are a match to TRBD1. The CDR3 extends over 14 amino acids. Germline V gene lookup returns CDR1 LNHDA and CDR2 SQIVND (reference sequence). V gave up 3 bases and J gave up 2 bases; unmatched junction bases: 3. The CDR3 loop reads CASSIRGPQETQYF. The CDR3, as DNA: TGTGCCAGTAGTATTAGGGGGCCTCAAGAGACCCAGTACTTC.

The chain employs TRBV5-1 and TRBJ2-1, with 8 bases that match TRBD2. Per the germline V gene, CDR1 is SGHRS and CDR2 is YFSETQ. The CDR3 length is 13 residues. After removal of 0 bases from V and 9 bases from J, the junction contained 2 bases not matched to a gene. CDR3 sequence (DNA): TGCGCCAGCAGCTTGGTAGCGGGGCTTGAGCAGTTCTTC. Its translation is CASSLVAGLEQFF.

The V gene is TRBV13, the J gene TRBJ2-3; D assignment may be TRBD1 or TRBD2 (5 bases each). The CDR3 consists of 15 residues. V was cut by 0 bases and J by 3 bases, with 10 bases left in between. Germline V lookup: CDR1 PRHDT, CDR2 FYEKMQ (reference sequence). The CDR3 spells CASSLGQGVTDTQYF. CDR3 nucleotide sequence: TGTGCCAGCAGCTTAGGCCAGGGAGTTACAGATACGCAGTATTTT.

V and J are TRBV6-5 and TRBJ2-7; D is unclear. The CDR3 covers 12 residues. The ends were cut back, 7 bases at V and 6 bases at J, with 13 bases in the middle. Germline-derived CDR1 and CDR2 are MNHEY and SVGAGI. The CDR3 reads CASKDPRSEQYF. DNA of the CDR3: TGTGCCAGCAAGGACCCCCGGAGCGAGCAGTACTTC.

The rearrangement links TRBV4-3 to TRBJ1-6, with D hard to call. V was clipped by 1 base and J by 0 bases, with 4 bases between them. Germline V gives CDR1 LGHNA, CDR2 YSLEER. This CDR3 is 15 amino acids long. The DNA for the CDR3 is TGCGCCAGCAGCCAAGGAATCTCCTATAATTCACCCCTCCACTTT. Its protein product is CASSQGISYNSPLHF.

The chain links TRBV30 to TRBJ1-1, with a weak D call TRBD1 (6 bases). V was cut by 1 base and J by 1 base, with 7 bases left in between. This CDR3 is 13 amino acids long. Looked up from germline, CDR1 is GTSNPN and CDR2 is SVGIG (reference sequence). The CDR3 region has the DNA TGTGCCTGGAGTGGGGACACGAACACTGAAGCTTTCTTT. This encodes CAWSGDTNTEAFF.

For the CDR3, the DNA is TGTGCCAGCAGTCCGGACAGGGGCTTTAATGAAAAACTGTTTTTT. It yields the protein CASSPDRGFNEKLFF. The V and J genes are TRBV2 and TRBJ1-4; 9 bases align to TRBD1. With 5 bases clipped from V and 4 bases from J, the junction kept 5 bases outside the gene matches. This CDR3 comprises 15 residues. Germline-derived CDR1 and CDR2 are SNHLY and FYNNEI.

This clone has only one observation. The chain has TRBV7-9 and TRBJ1-6; 9 nucleotides align to TRBD1. CDR1 and CDR2 (germline): SEHNR, FQNEAQ (reference sequence). The CDR3 totals 16 residues. J gave up 9 bases and V 7 bases, and 13 bases lay outside the gene matches. In DNA form, the CDR3 reads TGTGCCAGCACCCCCTTGGGACAGGGAAATACTTCACCCCTCCACTTT. Translation gives CASTPLGQGNTSPLHF.

The chain is built from TRBV4-1 and TRBJ1-2; 8 positions match TRBD1. Germline V gene sequence: CDR1 MGHRA, CDR2 YSYEKL. V shed 0 bases and J 6 bases; nucleotides not matched to a gene: 6. This CDR3 comprises 15 residues. The CDR3 here is CASSQDAGGGDGYTF. CDR3 in DNA: TGCGCCAGCAGCCAAGATGCAGGGGGCGGAGATGGCTACACCTTC.

This chain joins TRBV15 and TRBJ1-2; D ambiguous. The length of the CDR3 is 14 residues. Germline V gene sequence: CDR1 LNHNV, CDR2 YYDKDF (reference sequence). Trimming stripped 0 bases from V and 8 bases from J, with 13 bases between. The DNA of the CDR3 is TGTGCCACCAGCAGAGAGGGGTCCCCGGGCGGCTACACCTTC. Translated: CATSREGSPGGYTF. The full variable domain, completed using reference TRBV15 and TRBJ1-2, is DAMVIQNPRYQVTQFGKPVTLSCSQTLNHNVMYWYQQKSSQAPKLLFHYYDKDFNNEADTPDNFQSRRPNTSFCFLDIRSPGLGDTAMYLCATSREGSPGGYTFGSGTRLTVV.